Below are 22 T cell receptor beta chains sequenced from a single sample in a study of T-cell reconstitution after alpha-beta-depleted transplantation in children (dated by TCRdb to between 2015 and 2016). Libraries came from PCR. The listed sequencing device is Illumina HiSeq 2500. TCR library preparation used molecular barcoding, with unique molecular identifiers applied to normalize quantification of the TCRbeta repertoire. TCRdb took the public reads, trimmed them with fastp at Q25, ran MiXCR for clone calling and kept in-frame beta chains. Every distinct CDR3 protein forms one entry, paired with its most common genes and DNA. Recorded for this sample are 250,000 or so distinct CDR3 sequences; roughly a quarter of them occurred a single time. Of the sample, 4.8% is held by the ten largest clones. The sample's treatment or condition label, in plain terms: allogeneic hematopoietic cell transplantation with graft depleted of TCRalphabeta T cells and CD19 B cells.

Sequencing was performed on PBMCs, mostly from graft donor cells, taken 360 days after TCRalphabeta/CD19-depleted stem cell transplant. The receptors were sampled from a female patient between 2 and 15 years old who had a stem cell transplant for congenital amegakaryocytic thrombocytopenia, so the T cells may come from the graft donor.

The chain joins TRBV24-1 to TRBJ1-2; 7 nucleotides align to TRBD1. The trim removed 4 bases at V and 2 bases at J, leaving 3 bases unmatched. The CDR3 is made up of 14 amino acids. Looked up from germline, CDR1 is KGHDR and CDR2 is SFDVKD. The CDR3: CATSDTTGNYGYTF. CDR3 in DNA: TGTGCCACCAGTGACACGACAGGGAACTATGGCTACACCTTC.

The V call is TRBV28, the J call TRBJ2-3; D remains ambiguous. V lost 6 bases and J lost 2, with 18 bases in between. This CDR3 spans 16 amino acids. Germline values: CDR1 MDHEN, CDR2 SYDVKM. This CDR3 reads CASSRPDWRFTDTQYF. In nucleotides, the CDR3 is TGTGCCAGCAGCCGCCCAGACTGGAGATTCACAGATACGCAGTATTTT.

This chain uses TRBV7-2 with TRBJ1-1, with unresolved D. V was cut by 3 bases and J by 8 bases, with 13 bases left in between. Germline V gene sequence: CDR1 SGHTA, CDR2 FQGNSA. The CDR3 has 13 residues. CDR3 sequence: CASSLTLLVEAFF. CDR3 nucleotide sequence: TGTGCCAGCAGCTTGACACTTCTGGTCGAAGCTTTCTTT.

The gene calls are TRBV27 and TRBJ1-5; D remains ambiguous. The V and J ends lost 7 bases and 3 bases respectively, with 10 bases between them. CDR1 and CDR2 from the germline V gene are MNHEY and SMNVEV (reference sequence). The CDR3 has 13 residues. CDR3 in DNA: TGTGCCAGCACGGCAAACCTCAATCAGCCCCAGCATTTT. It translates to CASTANLNQPQHF.

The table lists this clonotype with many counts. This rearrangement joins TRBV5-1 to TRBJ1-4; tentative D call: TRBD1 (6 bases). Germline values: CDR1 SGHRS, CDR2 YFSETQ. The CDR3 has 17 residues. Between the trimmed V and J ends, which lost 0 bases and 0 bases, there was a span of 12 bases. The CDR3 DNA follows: TGCGCCAGCAGCTTGGGCCCTGACAGGACAACTAATGAAAAACTGTTTTTT. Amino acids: CASSLGPDRTTNEKLFF.

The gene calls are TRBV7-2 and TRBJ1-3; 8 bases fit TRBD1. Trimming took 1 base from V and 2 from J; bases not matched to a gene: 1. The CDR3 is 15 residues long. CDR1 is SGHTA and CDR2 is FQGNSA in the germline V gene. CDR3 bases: TGTGCCAGCAGCTTAGGGACAGGGACTGGAAACACCATATATTTT. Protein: CASSLGTGTGNTIYF.

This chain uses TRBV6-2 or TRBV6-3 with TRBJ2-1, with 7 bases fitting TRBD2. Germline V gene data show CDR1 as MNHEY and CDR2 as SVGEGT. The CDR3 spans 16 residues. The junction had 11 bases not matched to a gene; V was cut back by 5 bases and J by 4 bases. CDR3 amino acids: CASSPLGERGYNEQFF. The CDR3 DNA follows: TGTGCCAGCAGTCCCCTAGGGGAGCGGGGTTACAATGAGCAGTTCTTC.

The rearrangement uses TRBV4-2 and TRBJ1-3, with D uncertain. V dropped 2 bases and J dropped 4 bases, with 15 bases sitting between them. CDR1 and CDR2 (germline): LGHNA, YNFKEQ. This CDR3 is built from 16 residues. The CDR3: CASSQSQASGGNTIYF. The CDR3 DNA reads TGTGCCAGCAGCCAATCTCAGGCTAGCGGCGGAAACACCATATATTTT.

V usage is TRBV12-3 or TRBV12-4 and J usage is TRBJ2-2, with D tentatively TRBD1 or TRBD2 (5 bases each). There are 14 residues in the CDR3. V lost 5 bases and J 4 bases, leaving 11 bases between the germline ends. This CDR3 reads CASSPGTSTGELFF. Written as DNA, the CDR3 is TGTGCCAGCAGTCCGGGGACGTCCACCGGGGAGCTGTTTTTT.

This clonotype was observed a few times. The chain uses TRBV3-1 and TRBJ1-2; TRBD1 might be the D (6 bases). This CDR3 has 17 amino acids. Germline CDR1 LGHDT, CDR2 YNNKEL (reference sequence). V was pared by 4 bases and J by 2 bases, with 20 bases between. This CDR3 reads CASSLTGGGASNYGYTF. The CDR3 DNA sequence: TGTGCCAGCAGCCTAACAGGCGGGGGGGCTTCGAACTATGGCTACACCTTC.

CDR3 DNA sequence: TGTGCCTGGAGGGTTTCGGGACACCCTCGGAATGAGCAGTTCTTC. It codes for CAWRVSGHPRNEQFF. This chain joins TRBV30 and TRBJ2-1; D is perhaps TRBD1 (6 bases). Trimming removed 3 bases from V and 7 bases from J, with 19 bases in between. This CDR3 has 15 amino acids. The germline V gene encodes CDR1 GTSNPN and CDR2 SVGIG (reference sequence). Filled out from reference TRBV30 and TRBJ2-1, the complete variable domain reads SQTIHQWPATLVQPVGSPLSLECTVEGTSNPNLYWYRQAAGRGLQLLFYSVGIGQISSEVPQNLSASRPQDRQFILSSKKLLLSDSGFYLCAWRVSGHPRNEQFFGPGTRLTVL.

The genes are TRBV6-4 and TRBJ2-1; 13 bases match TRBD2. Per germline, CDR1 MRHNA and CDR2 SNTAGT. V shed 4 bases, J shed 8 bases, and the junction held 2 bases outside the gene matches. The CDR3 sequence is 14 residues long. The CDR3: CASSVLAGGDEQFF. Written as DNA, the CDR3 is TGTGCCAGCAGTGTACTAGCGGGAGGGGATGAGCAGTTCTTC.

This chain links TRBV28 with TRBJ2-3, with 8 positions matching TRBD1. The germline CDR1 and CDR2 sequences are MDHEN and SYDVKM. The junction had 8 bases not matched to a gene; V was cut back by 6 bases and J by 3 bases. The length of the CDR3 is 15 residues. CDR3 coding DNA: TGTGCCAGCAGCAGACAGGGGAGAGGGACAGATACGCAGTATTTT. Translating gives CASSRQGRGTDTQYF.

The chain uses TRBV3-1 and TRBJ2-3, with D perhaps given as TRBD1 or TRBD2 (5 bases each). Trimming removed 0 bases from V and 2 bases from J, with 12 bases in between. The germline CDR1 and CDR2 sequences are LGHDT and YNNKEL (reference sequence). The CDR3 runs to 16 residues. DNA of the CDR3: TGTGCCAGCAGCCAAGATTTGGGACCCCACACAGATACGCAGTATTTT. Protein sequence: CASSQDLGPHTDTQYF.

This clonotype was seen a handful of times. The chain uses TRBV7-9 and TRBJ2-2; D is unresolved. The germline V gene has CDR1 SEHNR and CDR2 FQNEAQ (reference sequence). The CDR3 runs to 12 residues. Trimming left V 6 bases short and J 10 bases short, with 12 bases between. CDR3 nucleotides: TGTGCCAGCAGACCCAAGCCGTCGGAGCTGTTTTTT. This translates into CASRPKPSELFF.

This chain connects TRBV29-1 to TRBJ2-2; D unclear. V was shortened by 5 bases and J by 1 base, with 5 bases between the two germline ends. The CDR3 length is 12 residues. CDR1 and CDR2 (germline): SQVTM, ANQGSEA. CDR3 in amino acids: CSVRGNTGELFF. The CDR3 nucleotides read TGCAGCGTTCGAGGGAACACCGGGGAGCTGTTTTTT.

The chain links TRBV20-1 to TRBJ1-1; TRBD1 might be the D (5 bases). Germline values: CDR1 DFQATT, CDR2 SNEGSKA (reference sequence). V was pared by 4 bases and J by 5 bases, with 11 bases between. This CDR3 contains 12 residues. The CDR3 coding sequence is TGCAGTGCTAAGACAGTGTTTACTGAAGCTTTCTTT. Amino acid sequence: CSAKTVFTEAFF.

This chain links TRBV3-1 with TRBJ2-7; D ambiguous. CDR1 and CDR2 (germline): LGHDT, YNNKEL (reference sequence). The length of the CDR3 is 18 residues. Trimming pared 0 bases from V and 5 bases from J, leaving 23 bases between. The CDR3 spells CASSQEPRTRHRLNEQYF. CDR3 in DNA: TGTGCCAGCAGCCAAGAGCCAAGGACCCGTCATCGTCTGAACGAGCAGTACTTC.

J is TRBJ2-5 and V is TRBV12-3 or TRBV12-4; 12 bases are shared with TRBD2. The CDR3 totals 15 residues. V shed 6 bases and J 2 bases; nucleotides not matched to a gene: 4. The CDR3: CASRTSGRTQETQYF. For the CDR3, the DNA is TGTGCCAGCAGAACTAGCGGGAGGACGCAAGAGACCCAGTACTTC.

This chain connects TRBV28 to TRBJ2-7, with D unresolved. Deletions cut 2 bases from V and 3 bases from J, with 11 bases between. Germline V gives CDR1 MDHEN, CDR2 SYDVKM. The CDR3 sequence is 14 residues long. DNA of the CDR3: TGTGCCAGCAGTTTAGCCCCGAAACTCTACGAGCAGTACTTC. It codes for CASSLAPKLYEQYF.

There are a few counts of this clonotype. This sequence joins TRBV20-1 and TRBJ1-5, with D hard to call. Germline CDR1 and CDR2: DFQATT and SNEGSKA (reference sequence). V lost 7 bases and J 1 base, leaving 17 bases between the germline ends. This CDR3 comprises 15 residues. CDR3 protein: CSVTDPSLSNQPQHF. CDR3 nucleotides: TGCAGTGTAACGGACCCGTCGTTAAGCAATCAGCCCCAGCATTTT.

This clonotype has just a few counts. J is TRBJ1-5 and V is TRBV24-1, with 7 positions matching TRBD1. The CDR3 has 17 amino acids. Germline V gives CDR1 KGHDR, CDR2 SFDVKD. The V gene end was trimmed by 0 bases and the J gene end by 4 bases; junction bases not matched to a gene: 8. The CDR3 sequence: CATSDLFPGQKNQPQHF. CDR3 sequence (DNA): TGTGCCACCAGTGATTTGTTTCCGGGACAGAAGAATCAGCCCCAGCATTTT.